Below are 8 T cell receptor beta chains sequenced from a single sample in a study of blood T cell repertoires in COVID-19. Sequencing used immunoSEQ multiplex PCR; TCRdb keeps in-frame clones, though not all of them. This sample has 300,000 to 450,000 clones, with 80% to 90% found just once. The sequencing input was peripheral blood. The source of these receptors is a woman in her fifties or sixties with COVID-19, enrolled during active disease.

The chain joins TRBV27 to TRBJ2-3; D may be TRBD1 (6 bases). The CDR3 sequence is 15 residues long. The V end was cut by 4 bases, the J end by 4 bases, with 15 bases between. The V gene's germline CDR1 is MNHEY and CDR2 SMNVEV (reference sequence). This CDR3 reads CASSSGGLRADTQYF. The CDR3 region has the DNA TGTGCCAGCAGTTCTGGGGGCCTAAGGGCAGATACGCAGTATTTT.

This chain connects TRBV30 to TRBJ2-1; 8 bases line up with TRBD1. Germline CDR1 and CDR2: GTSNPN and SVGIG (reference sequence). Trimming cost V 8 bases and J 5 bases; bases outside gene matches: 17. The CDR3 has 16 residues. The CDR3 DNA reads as TGTGCCGGCAGACCCTTCGACAGGGGCGATGACAATGAGCAGTTCTTC. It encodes CAGRPFDRGDDNEQFF.

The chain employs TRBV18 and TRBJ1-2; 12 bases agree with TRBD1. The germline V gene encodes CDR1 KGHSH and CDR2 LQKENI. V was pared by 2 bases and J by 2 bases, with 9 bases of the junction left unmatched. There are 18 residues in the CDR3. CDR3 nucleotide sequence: TGTGCCAGCTCACCATTGGGACAGGGGGCGCTGGGAAACTATGGCTACACCTTC. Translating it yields CASSPLGQGALGNYGYTF.

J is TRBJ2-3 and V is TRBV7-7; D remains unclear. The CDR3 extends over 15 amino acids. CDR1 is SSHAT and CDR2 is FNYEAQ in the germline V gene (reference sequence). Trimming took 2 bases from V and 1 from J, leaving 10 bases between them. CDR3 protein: CASSLQSGGTDTQYF. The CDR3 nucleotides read TGTGCCAGCAGCTTACAGTCAGGCGGCACAGATACGCAGTATTTT. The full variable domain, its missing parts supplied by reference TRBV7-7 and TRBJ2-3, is GAGVSQSPRYKVTKRGQDVTLRCDPISSHATLYWYQQALGQGPEFLTYFNYEAQPDKSGLPSDRFSAERPEGSISTLTIQRTEQRDSAMYRCASSLQSGGTDTQYFGPGTRLTVL.

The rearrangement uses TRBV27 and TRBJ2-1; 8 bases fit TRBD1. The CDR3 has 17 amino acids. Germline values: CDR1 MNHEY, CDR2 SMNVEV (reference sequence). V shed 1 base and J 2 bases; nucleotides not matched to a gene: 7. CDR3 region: CASSLFPTGATYNEQFF. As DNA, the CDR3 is TGTGCCAGCAGTTTATTCCCGACAGGGGCCACCTACAATGAGCAGTTCTTC.

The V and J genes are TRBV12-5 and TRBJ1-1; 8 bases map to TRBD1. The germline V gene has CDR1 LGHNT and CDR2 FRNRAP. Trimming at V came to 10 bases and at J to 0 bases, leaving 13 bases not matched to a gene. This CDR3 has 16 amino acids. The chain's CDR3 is CATRPGTGNMNTEAFF. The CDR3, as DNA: TGTGCTACCCGTCCTGGGACAGGTAACATGAACACTGAAGCTTTCTTT.

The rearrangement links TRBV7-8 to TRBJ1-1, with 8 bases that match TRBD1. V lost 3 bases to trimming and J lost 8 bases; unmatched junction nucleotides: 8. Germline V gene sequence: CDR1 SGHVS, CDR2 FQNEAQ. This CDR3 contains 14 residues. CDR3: CASSLGTGPSEAFF. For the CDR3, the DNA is TGTGCCAGCAGCTTGGGGACAGGCCCCTCAGAAGCTTTCTTT.

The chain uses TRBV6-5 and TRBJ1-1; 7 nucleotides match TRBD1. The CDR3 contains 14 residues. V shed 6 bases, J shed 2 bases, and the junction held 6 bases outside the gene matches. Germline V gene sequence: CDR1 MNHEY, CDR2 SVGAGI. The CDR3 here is CASRARQGNTEAFF. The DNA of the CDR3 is TGTGCCAGCAGAGCCCGACAGGGAAACACTGAAGCTTTCTTT.